This T cell receptor beta chain emerged from a study of blood T cell repertoires in COVID-19. Study summary: T cells, B-cell-depleted T cells, or PBMCs supplied cDNA or gDNA.

Original data processing: Reference gene primer amplification gave nucleated cell count estimates. Some clones are missing from TCRdb's copy, which holds only in-frame ones; the method was immunoSEQ multiplex PCR. Clone size and V and J calls were adopted from that table, with D and trimming inferred from the DNA. The data show some 100,000 clones, just over 90% seen once. Germline CDR1 is SGHRS and CDR2 is YFSETQ. V lost 0 bases, J lost 6 bases, and 12 bases lay in between. This CDR3 is built from 14 residues. This clone has just one count. The specimen was peripheral blood. The receptor was isolated from a man in his 60s with acute or convalescent COVID-19. This rearrangement joins TRBV5-1 to TRBJ1-1; the D is unclear. Here the CDR3 DNA reads TGCGCCAGCAGCTTGGACGGTATAATCTCTGAAGCTTTCTTT. It encodes CASSLDGIISEAFF. Full variable domain (outside the CDR3, taken from reference TRBV5-1 and TRBJ1-1): KAGVTQTPRYLIKTRGQQVTLSCSPISGHRSVSWYQQTPGQGLQFLFEYFSETQRNKGNFPGRFSGRQFSNSRSEMNVSTLELGDSALYLCASSLDGIISEAFFGQGTRLTVV.